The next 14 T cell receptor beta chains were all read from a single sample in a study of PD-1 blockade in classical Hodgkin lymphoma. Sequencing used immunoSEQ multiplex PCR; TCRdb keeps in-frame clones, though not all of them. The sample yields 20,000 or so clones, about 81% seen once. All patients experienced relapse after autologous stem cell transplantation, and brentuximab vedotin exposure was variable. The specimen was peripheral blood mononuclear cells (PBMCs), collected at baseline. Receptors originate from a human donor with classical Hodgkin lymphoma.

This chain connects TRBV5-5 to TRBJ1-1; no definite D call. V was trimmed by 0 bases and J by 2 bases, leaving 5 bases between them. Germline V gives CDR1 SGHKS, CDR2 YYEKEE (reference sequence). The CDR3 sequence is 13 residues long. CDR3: CASSLEVNTEAFF. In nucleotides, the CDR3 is TGTGCCAGCAGCTTGGAGGTCAACACTGAAGCTTTCTTT. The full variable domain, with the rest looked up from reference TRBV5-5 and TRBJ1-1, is DAGVTQSPTHLIKTRGQQVTLRCSPISGHKSVSWYQQVLGQGPQFIFQYYEKEERGRGNFPDRFSARQFPNYSSELNVNALLLGDSALYLCASSLEVNTEAFFGQGTRLTVV.

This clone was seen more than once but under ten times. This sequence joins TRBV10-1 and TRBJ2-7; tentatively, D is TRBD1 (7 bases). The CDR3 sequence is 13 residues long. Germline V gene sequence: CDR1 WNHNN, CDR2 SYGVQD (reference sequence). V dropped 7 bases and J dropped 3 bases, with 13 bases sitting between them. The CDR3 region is CASKGRGDYEQYF. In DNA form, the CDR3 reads TGCGCCAGCAAGGGCAGGGGGGACTACGAGCAGTACTTC.

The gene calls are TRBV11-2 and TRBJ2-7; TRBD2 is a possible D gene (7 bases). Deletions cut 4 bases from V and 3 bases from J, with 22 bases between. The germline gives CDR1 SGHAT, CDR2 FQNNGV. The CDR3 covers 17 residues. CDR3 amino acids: CASSSLGGEGGNYEQYF. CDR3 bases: TGTGCCAGCAGCTCACTTGGCGGGGAGGGGGGTAACTACGAGCAGTACTTC.

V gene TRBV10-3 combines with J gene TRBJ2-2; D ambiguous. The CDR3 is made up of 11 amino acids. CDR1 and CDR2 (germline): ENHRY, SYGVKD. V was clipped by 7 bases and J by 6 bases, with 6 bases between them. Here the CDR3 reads CAIILPGELFF. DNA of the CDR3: TGTGCCATCATTCTTCCCGGGGAGCTGTTTTTT.

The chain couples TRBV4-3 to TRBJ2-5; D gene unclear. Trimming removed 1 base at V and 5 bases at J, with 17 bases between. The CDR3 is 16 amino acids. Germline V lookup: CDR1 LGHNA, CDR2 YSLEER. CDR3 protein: CASSQGVAPPRETQYF. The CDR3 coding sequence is TGCGCCAGCAGCCAAGGCGTGGCGCCTCCTCGGGAGACCCAGTACTTC.

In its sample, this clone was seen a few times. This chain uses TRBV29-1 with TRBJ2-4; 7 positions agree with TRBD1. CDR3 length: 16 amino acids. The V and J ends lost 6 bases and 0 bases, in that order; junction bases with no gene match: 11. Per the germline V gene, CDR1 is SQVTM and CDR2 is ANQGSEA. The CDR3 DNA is TGCAGCGTCTCGACTTCGACAGGGCTAGCCAAAAACATTCAGTACTTC. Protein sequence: CSVSTSTGLAKNIQYF.

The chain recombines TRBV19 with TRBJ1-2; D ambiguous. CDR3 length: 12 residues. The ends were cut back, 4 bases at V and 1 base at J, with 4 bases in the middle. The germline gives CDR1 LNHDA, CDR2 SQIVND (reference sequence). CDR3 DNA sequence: TGTGCCAGTAGTACAGTTAACTATGGCTACACCTTC. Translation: CASSTVNYGYTF.

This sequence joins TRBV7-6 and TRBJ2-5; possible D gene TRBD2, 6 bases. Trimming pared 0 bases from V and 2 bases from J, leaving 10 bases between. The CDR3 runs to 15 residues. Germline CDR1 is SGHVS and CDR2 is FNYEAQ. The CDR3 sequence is CASSLASGRQETQYF. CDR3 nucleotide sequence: TGTGCCAGCAGCTTAGCATCAGGGAGGCAAGAGACCCAGTACTTC.

This chain's CDR3 is CASSSIQGPSREQYF. The CDR3 region has the DNA TGTGCCAGCAGCAGCATACAGGGACCCTCTCGCGAGCAGTACTTC. V is TRBV7-9 and J is TRBJ2-7; D is perhaps TRBD1 (6 bases). CDR3 length: 15 residues. CDR1 SEHNR and CDR2 FQNEAQ come from the germline V gene (reference sequence). V gave up 5 bases and J gave up 6 bases, with 20 bases separating them. Full variable domain (rest looked up from reference TRBV7-9 and TRBJ2-7): DTGVSQNPRHKITKRGQNVTFRCDPISEHNRLYWYRQTLGQGPEFLTYFQNEAQLEKSRLLSDRFSAERPKGSFSTLEIQRTEQGDSAMYLCASSSIQGPSREQYFGPGTRLTVT.

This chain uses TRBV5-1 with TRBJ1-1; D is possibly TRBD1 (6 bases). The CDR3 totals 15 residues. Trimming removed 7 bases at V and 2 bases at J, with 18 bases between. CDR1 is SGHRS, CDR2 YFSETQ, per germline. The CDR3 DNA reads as TGCGCCAGCTCGTTCTACGGGGGGCCCAACACTGAAGCTTTCTTT. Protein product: CASSFYGGPNTEAFF.

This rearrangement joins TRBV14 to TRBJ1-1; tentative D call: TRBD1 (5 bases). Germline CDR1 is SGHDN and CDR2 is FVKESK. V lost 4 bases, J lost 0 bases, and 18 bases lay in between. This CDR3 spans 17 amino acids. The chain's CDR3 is CASSPLGPVLLNTEAFF. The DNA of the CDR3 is TGTGCCAGCAGCCCCCTGGGACCAGTACTTCTGAACACTGAAGCTTTCTTT.

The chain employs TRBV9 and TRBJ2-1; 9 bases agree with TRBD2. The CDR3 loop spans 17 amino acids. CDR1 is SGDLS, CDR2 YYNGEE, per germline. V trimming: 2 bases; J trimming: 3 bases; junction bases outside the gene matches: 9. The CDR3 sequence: CASSVFGRGGVYNEQFF. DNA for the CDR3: TGTGCCAGCAGCGTCTTTGGGCGGGGGGGCGTCTACAATGAGCAGTTCTTC.

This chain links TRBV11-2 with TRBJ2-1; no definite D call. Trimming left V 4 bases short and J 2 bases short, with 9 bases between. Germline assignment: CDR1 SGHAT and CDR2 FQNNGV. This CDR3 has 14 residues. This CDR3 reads CASSWSPAYNEQFF. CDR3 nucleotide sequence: TGTGCCAGCAGCTGGTCGCCGGCCTACAATGAGCAGTTCTTC.

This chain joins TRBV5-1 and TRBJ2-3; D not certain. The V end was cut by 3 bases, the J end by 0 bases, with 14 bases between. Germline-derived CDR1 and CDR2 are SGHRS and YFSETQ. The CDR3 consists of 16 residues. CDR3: CASSYPVTPSTDTQYF. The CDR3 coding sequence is TGCGCCAGCAGCTATCCAGTTACCCCTAGCACAGATACGCAGTATTTT.